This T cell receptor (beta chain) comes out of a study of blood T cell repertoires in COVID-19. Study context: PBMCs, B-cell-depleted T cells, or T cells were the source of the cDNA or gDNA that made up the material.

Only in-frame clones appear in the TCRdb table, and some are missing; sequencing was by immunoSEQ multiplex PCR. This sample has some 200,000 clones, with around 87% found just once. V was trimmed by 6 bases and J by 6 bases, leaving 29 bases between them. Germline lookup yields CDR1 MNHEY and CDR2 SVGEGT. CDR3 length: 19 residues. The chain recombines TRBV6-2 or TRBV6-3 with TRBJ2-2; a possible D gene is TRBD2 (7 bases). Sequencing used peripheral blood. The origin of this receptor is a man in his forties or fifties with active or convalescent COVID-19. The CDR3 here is CASSLALYRGAHGAGELFF. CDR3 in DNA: TGTGCCAGCAGCCTAGCTCTTTACCGGGGGGCCCACGGGGCCGGGGAGCTGTTTTTT.